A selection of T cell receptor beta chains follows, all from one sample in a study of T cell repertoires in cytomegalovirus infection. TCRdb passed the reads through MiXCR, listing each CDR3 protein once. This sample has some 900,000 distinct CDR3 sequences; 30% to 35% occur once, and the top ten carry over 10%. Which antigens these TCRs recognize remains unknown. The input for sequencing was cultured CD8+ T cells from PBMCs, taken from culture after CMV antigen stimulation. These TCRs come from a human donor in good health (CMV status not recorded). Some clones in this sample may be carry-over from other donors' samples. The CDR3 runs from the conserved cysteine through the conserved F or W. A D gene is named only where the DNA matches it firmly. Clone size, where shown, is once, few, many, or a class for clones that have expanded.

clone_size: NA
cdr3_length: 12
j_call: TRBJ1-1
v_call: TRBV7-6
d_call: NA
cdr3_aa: CASSPTASEAFF
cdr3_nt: TGTGCCAGCAGCCCCACGGCCAGTGAAGCTTTCTTT

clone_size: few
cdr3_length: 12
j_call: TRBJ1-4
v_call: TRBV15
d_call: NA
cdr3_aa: CATSQGREKLFF
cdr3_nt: TGTGCCACCAGCCAGGGTCGTGAAAAACTGTTTTTT

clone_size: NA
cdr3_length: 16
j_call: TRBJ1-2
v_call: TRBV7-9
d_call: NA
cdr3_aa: CVSSHPARDLDYGYTF
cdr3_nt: TGTGTCAGCAGCCACCCGGCCCGGGACCTCGATTATGGCTACACCTTC

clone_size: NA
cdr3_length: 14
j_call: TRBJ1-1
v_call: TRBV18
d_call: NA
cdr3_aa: CASSPATANTEAFF
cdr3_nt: TGTGCCAGCTCACCAGCAACAGCCAACACTGAAGCTTTCTTT

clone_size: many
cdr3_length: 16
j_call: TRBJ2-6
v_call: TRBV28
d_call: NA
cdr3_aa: CASSFPGDYGANVLTF
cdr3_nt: TGTGCCAGCAGTTTTCCAGGGGACTATGGGGCCAACGTCCTGACTTTC

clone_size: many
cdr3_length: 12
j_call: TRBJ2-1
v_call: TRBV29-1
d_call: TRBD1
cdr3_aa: CSVDQGADEQFF
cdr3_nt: TGCAGCGTTGATCAGGGGGCAGATGAGCAGTTCTTC

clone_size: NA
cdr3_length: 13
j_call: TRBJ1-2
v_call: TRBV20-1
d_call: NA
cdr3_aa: CSASGGTNYGYTF
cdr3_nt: TGCAGTGCTTCGGGGGGGACTAACTATGGCTACACCTTC

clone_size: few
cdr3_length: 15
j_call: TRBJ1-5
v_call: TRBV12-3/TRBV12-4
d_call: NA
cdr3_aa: CASSSKVSSNQPQHF
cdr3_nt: TGTGCCAGCAGTTCAAAGGTGAGCAGCAATCAGCCCCAGCATTTT

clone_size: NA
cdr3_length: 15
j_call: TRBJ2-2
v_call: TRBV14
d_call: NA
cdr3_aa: CASRGTGTNTGELFF
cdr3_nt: TGTGCCAGCAGGGGCACAGGCACGAACACCGGGGAGCTGTTTTTT

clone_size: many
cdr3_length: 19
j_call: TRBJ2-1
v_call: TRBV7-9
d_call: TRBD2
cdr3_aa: CASSFPPWTSGVRGYEQFF
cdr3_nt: TGTGCCAGCAGCTTCCCCCCCTGGACTAGCGGGGTTCGAGGCTATGAGCAGTTCTTC

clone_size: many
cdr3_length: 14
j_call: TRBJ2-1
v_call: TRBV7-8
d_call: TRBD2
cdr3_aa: CASSFLAGVEEQFF
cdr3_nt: TGTGCCAGCAGCTTTTTAGCGGGGGTAGAGGAGCAGTTCTTC

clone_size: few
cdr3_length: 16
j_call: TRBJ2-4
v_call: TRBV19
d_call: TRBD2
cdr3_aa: CATAGGPGGIENIQYF
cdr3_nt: TGTGCCACAGCGGGGGGGCCGGGGGGAATAGAAAACATTCAGTACTTC

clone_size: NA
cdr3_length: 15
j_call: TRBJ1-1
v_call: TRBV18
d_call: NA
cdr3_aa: CASSPPRGENTEAFF
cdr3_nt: TGTGCCAGCTCACCACCCCGGGGCGAAAACACTGAAGCTTTCTTT

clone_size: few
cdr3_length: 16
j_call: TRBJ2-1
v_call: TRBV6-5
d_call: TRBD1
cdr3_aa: CASSFWGTGGPNEQFF
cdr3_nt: TGTGCCAGCAGTTTCTGGGGGACAGGGGGTCCCAATGAGCAGTTCTTC

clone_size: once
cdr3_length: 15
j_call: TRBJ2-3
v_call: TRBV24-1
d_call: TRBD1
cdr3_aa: CATRLGQGKTDTQYF
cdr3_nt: TGTGCCACCAGACTGGGACAGGGGAAGACAGATACGCAGTATTTT

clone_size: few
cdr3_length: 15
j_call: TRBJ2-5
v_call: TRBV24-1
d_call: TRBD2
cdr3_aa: CATSDFFGGAETQYF
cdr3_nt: TGTGCCACCAGTGATTTTTTCGGGGGGGCTGAGACCCAGTACTTC